These 11 T cell receptor beta chains originate from one sample sequenced in a study of cytomegalovirus exposure and HLA in healthy donors (dated by TCRdb to the late 2010s). Library construction relied on the immunoSEQ multiplex PCR assay. For the multiplex PCR, a mixture combining 60 forward primers for TCR Vbeta segments and 13 reverse primers for TCR Jbeta segments was used. TCRdb obtained this table from immuneACCESS and retained in-frame rearrangements with V and J assigned. These tables miss some clones; where compared with another copy, unresolved V genes account for less than half of the shortfall, and the remainder is unexplained. This sample is represented by around 85,000 clones; 80% of them were singletons. 20% to 30% of the sample is held by the ten biggest clonotypes. The specimen was PBMCs. These receptors were taken from a woman aged 50 to 60 in good health and CMV-seropositive.

The chain combines TRBV7-2 with TRBJ1-5; a weak D match, TRBD1 (6 bases). The CDR3 is made up of 16 amino acids. Germline CDR1 reads SGHTA; CDR2 reads FQGNSA. Between the trimmed V and J ends, which lost 5 bases and 7 bases, there was a span of 21 bases. CDR3 sequence (DNA): TGTGCCAGCAGCCCCCCGACAGGAATCGGAGCCCAGCCCCAGCATTTT. Its translation is CASSPPTGIGAQPQHF. Full variable domain (rest looked up from reference TRBV7-2 and TRBJ1-5): GAGVSQSPSNKVTEKGKDVELRCDPISGHTALYWYRQSLGQGLEFLIYFQGNSAPDKSGLPSDRFSAERTGGSVSTLTIQRTQQEDSAVYLCASSPPTGIGAQPQHFGDGTRLSIL.

The chain recombines TRBV6-6 with TRBJ1-2, with D tentatively TRBD1 (5 bases). CDR1 and CDR2 from the germline V gene are MNHNY and SVGAGI (reference sequence). Deletions cut 0 bases from V and 6 bases from J, with 14 bases between. The CDR3 contains 15 residues. CDR3 DNA sequence: TGTGCCAGCAGTTACTCGATGGCGGGGGATAATGGCTACACCTTC. It codes for CASSYSMAGDNGYTF.

This chain joins TRBV7-2 and TRBJ2-7; 7 positions agree with TRBD1. The CDR3 totals 15 residues. CDR1 and CDR2 from the germline V gene are SGHTA and FQGNSA. V dropped 2 bases and J dropped 3; count of bases not matched to a gene: 7. DNA of the CDR3: TGTGCCAGCAGCTTAACCGGGACAGATTTCTACGAGCAGTACTTC. The encoded protein is CASSLTGTDFYEQYF.

This chain connects TRBV6-5 to TRBJ1-4; TRBD1 agrees at 8 bases. J was trimmed by 8 bases and V by 6 bases; bases with no gene match: 11. The germline V gene has CDR1 MNHEY and CDR2 SVGAGI. This CDR3 comprises 15 residues. The CDR3 coding sequence is TGTGCCAGCAGGAACCTCTGGACAGGGCGGGAAAAACTGTTTTTT. Translated, it gives CASRNLWTGREKLFF.

Remarks on this clone: At one of its ends the junction is not consistent with the germline gene, which may arise from a read error. The chain links TRBV6-1 to TRBJ2-3; possible D gene TRBD2, 6 bases. CDR3 size: 10 residues. Germline values: CDR1 MNHNS, CDR2 SASEGT. The CDR3 region has the DNA TGTGCCAGCAGTGAATCGGGGGTCTCATTT. It specifies CASSESGVSF.

The genes are TRBV5-1 and TRBJ2-1, with D possibly being TRBD1 (5 bases). The CDR3 spans 15 residues. The germline V and J ends were trimmed by 0 bases and 4 bases, with 11 bases remaining between them. Germline V gene data show CDR1 as SGHRS and CDR2 as YFSETQ. CDR3 sequence (DNA): TGCGCCAGCAGCTTGGGACAGAACCGGTACAATGAGCAGTTCTTC. It translates to CASSLGQNRYNEQFF.

This rearrangement joins TRBV5-6 to TRBJ2-7; a weak D match, TRBD2 (5 bases). Germline V gene lookup returns CDR1 SGHDT and CDR2 YYEEEE. The ends were cut back, 4 bases at V and 0 bases at J, with 14 bases in the middle. The CDR3 is 15 residues long. Here the CDR3 reads CASSLNPGSSYEQYF. CDR3 sequence (DNA): TGTGCCAGCAGCCTCAACCCGGGGAGCTCCTACGAGCAGTACTTC.

The V call is TRBV6-1, the J call TRBJ1-2; 7 nucleotides match TRBD1. This CDR3 comprises 14 residues. Germline V gives CDR1 MNHNS, CDR2 SASEGT. V dropped 0 bases and J dropped 8; count of bases not matched to a gene: 6. The CDR3 sequence: CASSEARQGRGYTF. DNA for the CDR3: TGTGCCAGCAGTGAAGCCAGACAGGGCCGGGGCTACACCTTC.

The chain employs TRBV6-1 and TRBJ2-7, with 8 bases aligning to TRBD1. J was trimmed by 6 bases and V by 4 bases; bases with no gene match: 11. Germline V gene data show CDR1 as MNHNS and CDR2 as SASEGT. CDR3 length: 15 residues. CDR3 coding DNA: TGTGCCAGCAGTGGCCTCCTAGGACAGGGCAGCGAGCAGTACGTC. Its protein product is CASSGLLGQGSEQYV.

This chain connects TRBV4-1 to TRBJ1-1; 7 positions match TRBD1. Germline V gene data show CDR1 as MGHRA and CDR2 as YSYEKL. The CDR3 runs 13 residues. V dropped 0 bases and J dropped 8; count of bases not matched to a gene: 3. The CDR3 here is CASSQDPDREAFF. The CDR3, as DNA: TGCGCCAGCAGCCAAGACCCGGACAGGGAAGCTTTCTTT.

The chain combines TRBV19 with TRBJ2-1, with 7 bases lining up with TRBD2. The V gene's germline CDR1 is LNHDA and CDR2 SQIVND (reference sequence). This CDR3 contains 16 residues. V lost 5 bases and J lost 4; bases outside the gene matches: 11. CDR3 nucleotides: TGTGCCAGTAGTCTCGCCCCGGCTAGCGGATACAATGAGCAGTTCTTC. Translating gives CASSLAPASGYNEQFF. Combining the CDR3 with reference TRBV19 and TRBJ2-1 gives the whole variable domain DGGITQSPKYLFRKEGQNVTLSCEQNLNHDAMYWYRQDPGQGLRLIYYSQIVNDFQKGDIAEGYSVSREKKESFPLTVTSAQKNPTAFYLCASSLAPASGYNEQFFGPGTRLTVL.